This is a list of T cell receptor beta chains from one sample in a study of shared clonotypes between healthy human individuals. Produced via immunoSEQ multiplex PCR; TCRdb's table is partial and in-frame only. The top ten hold 0.35% to 0.5% of the sample, which has some 2.3 million clones, 90% to 95% seen once. Sequencing was performed on naive CD4+ T cells from PBMCs. All receptors come from a man aged 18 to 30 in good health. Some clones in this sample may be carry-over from other donors' samples. The CDR3 runs from the conserved cysteine through the conserved F or W. The D gene is left open where the match is weak. Size is stated for part of the rows, as once, few or many counts, or as a class when the clone is expanded.

TRBV7-2,-,TRBJ2-7,TRBD1,CASSIRGPGYEQYF,TGTGCCAGCAGCATCAGGGGGCCAGGGTACGAGCAGTACTTC
TRBV6-5,-,TRBJ2-5,TRBD2,CASRPDGLAFYF,TGTGCCAGCAGACCGGACGGACTAGCGTTCTACTTC
TRBV2,once,TRBJ2-1,-,CASSGETYNEQFF,TGTGCCAGCAGCGGAGAGACGTACAATGAGCAGTTCTTC
TRBV28,-,TRBJ2-2,TRBD2,CGSSGTGAGELFF,TGTGGGTCTAGCGGGACGGGGGCCGGGGAGCTGTTTTTT
TRBV29-1,few,TRBJ1-4,-,CSVGGVDEKLFF,TGCAGCGTTGGGGGAGTCGATGAAAAACTGTTTTTT
TRBV11-2,-,TRBJ2-1,TRBD2,CASSFTSGRATEQFF,TGTGCCAGCAGCTTCACTAGCGGGAGGGCCACTGAGCAGTTCTTC
TRBV2,-,TRBJ2-6,TRBD1,CASRDRRPSGANVLTF,TGTGCCAGCAGGGACAGGCGCCCCTCTGGGGCCAACGTCCTGACTTTC
TRBV2,-,TRBJ2-1,TRBD2,CASSELVAGYNEQFF,TGTGCCAGCAGTGAATTGGTAGCGGGCTACAATGAGCAGTTCTTC
TRBV2,-,TRBJ1-1,-,CASSEALFSDDTEAFF,TGTGCCAGCAGTGAAGCGCTTTTCTCAGACGACACTGAAGCTTTCTTT
TRBV6-5,-,TRBJ1-1,TRBD1,CASSYFAPTGDTEAFF,TGTGCCAGCAGTTACTTCGCTCCGACAGGGGACACTGAAGCTTTCTTT
TRBV5-4,-,TRBJ1-2,-,CASSLGRGGYTF,TGTGCCAGCAGCCTTGGGCGGGGCGGCTACACCTTC
TRBV5-6,-,TRBJ2-3,-,CASSLAGSATFTDTQYF,TGTGCCAGCAGCTTGGCCGGTAGTGCCACTTTCACAGATACGCAGTATTTT
TRBV7-9,once,TRBJ2-5,TRBD1,CASSPQGAPLGTQYF,TGTGCCAGCAGCCCACAGGGGGCCCCTCTGGGGACCCAGTACTTC
TRBV30,once,TRBJ2-3,-,CAWSVRGGQDTQYF,TGTGCCTGGAGTGTACGAGGGGGGCAAGATACGCAGTATTTT
TRBV11-2,-,TRBJ2-2,-,CASSFRWGGELFF,TGTGCCAGCAGCTTCAGGTGGGGCGGGGAGCTGTTTTTT
TRBV5-1,few,TRBJ1-5,-,CASSLEGWSNQPQHF,TGCGCCAGCAGCTTGGAAGGTTGGAGCAATCAGCCCCAGCATTTT
TRBV28,-,TRBJ2-7,TRBD1,CASSLPGQIYEQYF,TGTGCCAGCAGTTTGCCGGGACAGATCTACGAGCAGTACTTC
TRBV20-1,few,TRBJ1-5,-,CSAGGDQPQHF,TGCAGTGCCGGGGGCGATCAGCCCCAGCATTTT
TRBV28,-,TRBJ2-7,TRBD1,CASSSQDRGSYEQYF,TGTGCCAGCAGTTCTCAGGACAGGGGATCCTACGAGCAGTACTTC
TRBV11-2,-,TRBJ2-1,TRBD2,CASSSAGGNEQFF,TGTGCCAGCAGCTCGGCGGGGGGAAATGAGCAGTTCTTC
TRBV28,-,TRBJ1-2,-,CASSWTYGYTF,TGTGCCAGCAGTTGGACCTATGGCTACACCTTC
TRBV7-6,-,TRBJ2-5,TRBD2,CASSSGLAGGLGETQYF,TGTGCCAGCAGCTCTGGACTAGCGGGAGGGCTGGGAGAGACCCAGTACTTC
TRBV7-8,-,TRBJ1-2,TRBD1,CASSSPGQGIGNGYTF,TGTGCCAGCAGCTCCCCGGGACAGGGGATCGGGAATGGCTACACCTTC
TRBV30,-,TRBJ2-3,TRBD2,CAWGTSGRDTDTQYF,TGTGCCTGGGGGACTAGCGGGAGGGACACAGATACGCAGTATTTT
TRBV7-3,-,TRBJ2-7,-,CASSLGWSYEQYF,TGTGCCAGCAGCTTAGGTTGGTCCTACGAGCAGTACTTC
TRBV27,-,TRBJ2-5,TRBD2,CASSTPSGGQETQYF,TGTGCCAGCAGTACCCCCAGCGGGGGGCAAGAGACCCAGTACTTC
TRBV5-1,-,TRBJ2-5,TRBD1,CASREQWTGPQETQYF,TGCGCCAGCAGGGAACAATGGACAGGGCCCCAAGAGACCCAGTACTTC